What follows describes a single TCR beta chain. The antigen is undetermined. The data belong to a study of beta chain features in type 1 diabetes. Study results and caveats: When cDNA is sequenced, cells with high TCR expression could be over-represented. A moderate, significant TCRB CDR3 shortening appeared in type 1 diabetes across four CD4+ subsets.

As every portion of the isolated RNA was reverse transcribed, the sequencing read expressed TCRB transcripts. Assay used: immunoSEQ multiplex PCR; TCRdb lists only in-frame clones, some missing. The table has some 350,000 clones, approximately 13% seen once. The specimen sequenced was naive CD4+ T cells from blood. The receptor comes from a woman aged 18-30 years with type 1 diabetes.

The CDR3 DNA reads as TGTGCCAGCAGTTACGGGCGCCTATCTGGGGCCAACGTCCTGACTTTC. It encodes CASSYGRLSGANVLTF. The rearrangement uses TRBV6-6 and TRBJ2-6; D not resolved. Trimming left V 2 bases short and J 1 base short, with 9 bases between. CDR1 is MNHNY, CDR2 SVGAGI, per germline (reference sequence). The CDR3 spans 16 residues.